Listed below are T cell receptor beta chains from one sample, sequenced in a study of T-cell memory formation after mild COVID-19. One entry per CDR3 protein, called by TCRdb with MiXCR from the 5' RACE reads. The sample has about 200,000 distinct CDR3 sequences, approximately 16% seen once. Sequencing was performed on PBMCs or a T cell subset sorted from them (not recorded which). Every receptor here comes from an adult woman who had mild COVID-19 (a few samples of this study predate the infection). Cell type and time point are not known. CDR3s include the opening cysteine and the closing phenylalanine or tryptophan. Each record gives: J gene, clone size, D gene, V gene, CDR3 DNA, CDR3 protein. A D gene is named only where the DNA matches it firmly. The size entry is marked missing in some rows and otherwise reads once, few, many or a size class.

TRBJ1-4 . . TRBV5-5 TGTGCCAGCAGCTCCGTCCGGGGGGGTTGGGAAAAACTGTTTTTT CASSSVRGGWEKLFF
TRBJ2-7 . . TRBV7-2 TGTGCCAGCAGCTTAGCAGCAGGGGACTACGAGCAGTACTTC CASSLAAGDYEQYF
TRBJ2-1 . TRBD2 TRBV7-3 TGTGCCAGCAGCTTAGGCCGGGGGGTTTACAATGAGCAGTTCTTC CASSLGRGVYNEQFF
TRBJ2-5 many TRBD1 TRBV2 TGTGCCAGCAGTGTGGGACGACAGGGGCGGGAGACCCAGTACTTC CASSVGRQGRETQYF
TRBJ1-5 . . TRBV24-1 TGTGCCACCAGTGCGGGGCTGACGAATCAGCCCCAGCATTTT CATSAGLTNQPQHF
TRBJ2-3 few . TRBV30 TGTGCCTGGACCCTGACCACCGGCACGCAGTATTTT CAWTLTTGTQYF
TRBJ1-1 . . TRBV6-6 TGTGCCAGCAGTTACTCGAGGGGGGACTTGGGAGCTTTCTTT CASSYSRGDLGAFF
TRBJ2-5 . TRBD2 TRBV7-2 TGTGCCAGCAGCCTAGGGACTAGCAGAGAGACCCAGTACTTC CASSLGTSRETQYF
TRBJ1-2 . . TRBV27 TGTGCCAGCAGTCCTCGAAACCCAGTAGTAGATGGCTACACCTTC CASSPRNPVVDGYTF
TRBJ1-2 . TRBD1 TRBV10-3 TGTGCCATCAGTTCACAGACAGGGCCAGGAGGCTACACCTTC CAISSQTGPGGYTF
TRBJ2-7 few . TRBV20-1 TGCAGTGCTGGCTCCTCCATGCACTACCAGCAGTACTTC CSAGSSMHYQQYF
TRBJ2-5 . . TRBV20-1 TGCAGTGCCGGACCCATAGGGACAGAGACCCAGTACTTC CSAGPIGTETQYF
TRBJ2-3 few TRBD2 TRBV6-4 TGTGCCAGCTACCCCGACGAGATGGGGCGGACGGGGACTACGAGCACAGATACGCAGTATTTT CASYPDEMGRTGTTSTDTQYF
TRBJ1-1 few . TRBV30 TGTGCCTGGACGCGAGGGAGTGAAGCTTTCTTT CAWTRGSEAFF
TRBJ2-6 few . TRBV5-1 TGCGCCAGCAAAGACTCTGGGGCCAACGTCCTGACTTTC CASKDSGANVLTF
TRBJ1-2 . . TRBV20-1 TGCAGTGCTGGGAATCGGCTTCGGGCTAACTATGGCTACACCTTC CSAGNRLRANYGYTF
TRBJ1-3 many . TRBV12-3/TRBV12-4 TGTGCCAGCAGACTCCGAGGGGGGACTGGAAACACCATATATTTT CASRLRGGTGNTIYF
TRBJ2-1 . . TRBV7-2 TGTGCCAGCAGCTTACACTCCGGGACCCACAATGAGCAGTTCTTC CASSLHSGTHNEQFF
TRBJ2-1 . TRBD1 TRBV29-1 TGCAGCGTTACCGGGACAGGATACAATGAGCAGTTCTTC CSVTGTGYNEQFF
TRBJ2-3 few . TRBV5-1 TGCGCCAGCAGCTTGGTAGGGGAGGTAGATACGCAGTATTTT CASSLVGEVDTQYF
TRBJ1-1 . . TRBV5-1 TGCGCCAGCAGCTTGGCCACGGGGGGCGGCACTGAAGCTTTCTTT CASSLATGGGTEAFF
TRBJ2-6 . TRBD1 TRBV6-5 TGTGCCAGCAGTTACGGACAGGGGCCGGGGGCCAACGTCCTGACTTTC CASSYGQGPGANVLTF
TRBJ1-1 . TRBD1 TRBV5-6 TGTGCCAGCAGCCCAGGGGGTAGGCACACTGAAGCTTTCTTT CASSPGGRHTEAFF
TRBJ1-5 . . TRBV2 TGTGCCAGCAGTGAGGGAGGGATGAGCAATCAGCCCCAGCATTTT CASSEGGMSNQPQHF
TRBJ2-1 . . TRBV18 TGTGCCAGCTCACCAGATAATCAGGGCGAGCAGTTCTTC CASSPDNQGEQFF
TRBJ2-1 . TRBD2 TRBV4-2 TGTGCCAGCAGCCAAGGATGGACTAGCGGGGGAAACTACAATGAGCAGTTCTTC CASSQGWTSGGNYNEQFF
TRBJ2-3 . TRBD1 TRBV27 TGTGCCAGTACCCGACAGGGGTTGGCCACAGATACGCAGTATTTT CASTRQGLATDTQYF
TRBJ1-1 . . TRBV15 TGTGCCACCAGCGGTATCCTAGGGGTTAGCGCTGAAGCTTTCTTT CATSGILGVSAEAFF
TRBJ1-4 . . TRBV7-2 TGTGCCAGCAGCCCTCGGGTGGGGGTGAATGAAAAACTGTTTTTT CASSPRVGVNEKLFF
TRBJ2-5 . TRBD2 TRBV10-3 TGTGCCATCAGCCGGACTAGTTCTGACAATGAGCAGTACTTC CAISRTSSDNEQYF
TRBJ1-2 . TRBD1 TRBV12-3/TRBV12-4 TGTGCCAGCAGTGAGACAGGGGGATCATTCGGGGGCTACACCTTC CASSETGGSFGGYTF
TRBJ2-7 few TRBD2 TRBV6-2/TRBV6-3 TGTGCCAGCAGACCCTCGCGGGAGTCGGTCGAGCAGTACTTC CASRPSRESVEQYF
TRBJ2-5 . . TRBV18 TGTGCCAGCTCATCAACGGAGACCCAGTACTTC CASSSTETQYF
TRBJ2-1 few TRBD2 TRBV3-1 TGTGCCAGCAGCCAAGGAGCGGGGCCCACCCACAATGAGCAGTTCTTC CASSQGAGPTHNEQFF
TRBJ1-1 few TRBD1 TRBV20-1 TGCAGTGCTACGGACAGGGGCACTGAAGCTTTCTTT CSATDRGTEAFF
TRBJ1-1 few . TRBV24-1 TGTGCCACCAGTGAAGGCTCTCGGAACACTGAAGCTTTCTTT CATSEGSRNTEAFF
TRBJ2-2 few TRBD1 TRBV27 TGTGCCAGCAGCCGTGGGGGCTACGACAGGGGAAAAACCGGGGAGCTGTTTTTT CASSRGGYDRGKTGELFF
TRBJ2-5 few TRBD1 TRBV9 TGTGCCAGCAGCGCTCGACAGGGGGTGAGGCAGACCCAGTACTTC CASSARQGVRQTQYF
TRBJ2-5 few . TRBV3-1 TGTGCCAGCAGCATACCCCAAGAGACCCAGTACTTC CASSIPQETQYF
TRBJ2-7 . TRBD1 TRBV5-5 TGTGCCAGCAGCCCTGGGGCCGGGACAGGGGAAAGGTACGAGCAGTACTTC CASSPGAGTGERYEQYF
TRBJ2-3 . . TRBV2 TGTGCCAGCTCGGCGCTGGGGACCAGCACAGATACGCAGTACTTT CASSALGTSTDTQYF
TRBJ2-1 few TRBD2 TRBV11-3 TGTGCCAGCAGCTTAGCCCTAGGGGCTAGCGGGAGTCGGTTCTTC CASSLALGASGSRFF
TRBJ2-3 . . TRBV6-5 TGTGCCAGCGCGGTCGGGGATGTCGCAGATACGCAGTATTTT CASAVGDVADTQYF
TRBJ2-3 few . TRBV2 TGTGCCAGCAGGGTAGGCACAGATACGCAGTATTTT CASRVGTDTQYF
TRBJ2-5 . TRBD2 TRBV10-3 TGTGCCATCAGCAGGACTAGCGGGGGGGCGGCAGAGACCCAGTACTTC CAISRTSGGAAETQYF
TRBJ1-2 . . TRBV7-9 TGTGCCAGCAGCCCCTTTCCCCCCACAACTAACTATGGCTACACCTTC CASSPFPPTTNYGYTF
TRBJ2-7 . TRBD1 TRBV7-2 TGTGCCAGCAGCCCCCCAGGGGGCCCCTACGAGCAGTACTTC CASSPPGGPYEQYF
TRBJ2-1 few TRBD2 TRBV6-2/TRBV6-3 TGTGCCAGCAGTCCAGGACTAGCGGGAGCTGGCGAGCAGTTCTTC CASSPGLAGAGEQFF
TRBJ2-1 . TRBD2 TRBV29-1 TGCAGCGTTCGGACTAGCGGGAGGGCTCCCATTAGGAATGAGCAGTTCTTC CSVRTSGRAPIRNEQFF
TRBJ1-2 once . TRBV29-1 TGCAGCGCCGGGGACACGGGGAGCCGGGGCTACACCTTC CSAGDTGSRGYTF
TRBJ2-1 . TRBD1 TRBV6-5 TGTGCCAGCAGAGAGGACAGGGGGGCAAATAATGAGCAGTTCTTC CASREDRGANNEQFF
TRBJ2-2 . TRBD1 TRBV11-2 TGTGCCAGCAGCTCGAACAGGGGCGCCCTCACCTGGGAGCTGTTTTTT CASSSNRGALTWELFF